This is a list of T cell receptor beta chains from one sample in a study of blood T cell repertoires in COVID-19. Using immunoSEQ multiplex PCR, the repertoire was profiled, and TCRdb retains in-frame clones only, with some absent. Of fewer than 250,000 clones in the sample, roughly 86% were seen once. The sequenced material came from peripheral blood. The receptors were sampled from a man between 50 and 59 years old with acute or convalescent COVID-19. Both conserved end residues are part of each CDR3. Fields, in order: clone size, J gene, D gene, V gene, CDR3 DNA, CDR3 protein. A D gene is named only where the DNA matches it firmly. For some rows the clone size is stated as once, few or many, or as a class when expanded; others skip it.

>.|TRBJ1-1|.|TRBV5-1
TGCGCCAGCAGCTTGACAGGGACGACGAACACTGAAGCTTTCTTT
CASSLTGTTNTEAFF
>.|TRBJ1-6|TRBD1|TRBV27
TGTGCCAGCAGTCGACTAGGGGGCGTCTATAATTCACCCCTCCACTTT
CASSRLGGVYNSPLHF
>.|TRBJ2-5|.|TRBV7-3
TGTGCCAGCAGCTTAAGTGGTAGGGGCCAAGAGACCCAGTACTTC
CASSLSGRGQETQYF
>.|TRBJ1-1|TRBD1|TRBV20-1
TGCAGGGTGATCCGGGACAGTGAAGCTTTCTTT
CRVIRDSEAFF
>.|TRBJ2-1|.|TRBV6-6
TGTGCCAGCAGCGAAGGGTCAGGGCGAGAGTTCTTC
CASSEGSGREFF
>.|TRBJ1-1|.|TRBV6-5
TGTGCCAGCAGTTTAGCCGGGAACACTGAAGCTTTCTTT
CASSLAGNTEAFF
>.|TRBJ1-2|.|TRBV3-1/TRBV3-2
TGTGCCAGCAGCCAGAGATCGGGAGGGCCCCAAGTCTACACCTTC
CASSQRSGGPQVYTF
>.|TRBJ2-7|.|TRBV6-5
TGTGCCAGCAGAATCTCAAACAGGGGAGGCGAGCAGTACTTC
CASRISNRGGEQYF
>.|TRBJ1-2|TRBD1|TRBV9
TGTGCCAGCAGCCGGGACAGTAATTATGGCGATGGCTACACCTTC
CASSRDSNYGDGYTF
>once|TRBJ1-1|.|TRBV7-8
TGTGCCAGCAGGAGGGGGTTCTTGAACACTGAAGCTTTCTTT
CASRRGFLNTEAFF
>.|TRBJ1-6|TRBD1|TRBV5-6
TGTGCCAGCGGATTGACAGGGGTAAATTCACCCCTCCACTTT
CASGLTGVNSPLHF
>.|TRBJ2-7|.|TRBV6-5
TGTGCCAGCAGTTACTCAGCAGGGTCCTACGAGCAGTACTTC
CASSYSAGSYEQYF
>.|TRBJ1-5|TRBD1|TRBV19
TGTGCCAGCGGTCCTGGGGACAGTGGGGCCCAGCATTTT
CASGPGDSGAQHF
>once|TRBJ1-5|.|TRBV5-6
TGTGCCAGCAGCCTCAGGGGTGGCAATCAGCCCCAGCATTTT
CASSLRGGNQPQHF
>.|TRBJ2-2|TRBD1|TRBV27
TGTGCCAGCACTTCCGGGACAGGGGGTCCCGGGGAGCTGTTTTTT
CASTSGTGGPGELFF
>.|TRBJ1-4|TRBD1|TRBV11-3
TGTGCCAGCAGCCCGGGACAGGCAACTAATGAAAAACTGTTTTTT
CASSPGQATNEKLFF
>.|TRBJ2-2|TRBD2|TRBV5-1
TGCGCCAGCAGCACCATAGCGGGGGATCATCGGGAGCTGTTTTTT
CASSTIAGDHRELFF
>.|TRBJ2-5|.|TRBV6-5
TGTGCCAGCAGTTACCCTTCGGGGACCCAGTACTTC
CASSYPSGTQYF
>many|TRBJ1-2|.|TRBV4-1
TGCGCCAGCAGCCAAGAGGGGGCCTCGTATGGCTACACCTTC
CASSQEGASYGYTF
>.|TRBJ1-3|.|TRBV21-1
TGTGCCAGCAGTCCAACGGGTGTCTCTGGAAACACCATATATTTT
CASSPTGVSGNTIYF
>.|TRBJ2-7|TRBD1|TRBV6-5
TGTGCCAGCAGACCGGGACAGGGACTATACGAGCAGTACTTC
CASRPGQGLYEQYF
>.|TRBJ2-1|.|TRBV3-1/TRBV3-2
TGTGCCAGTCGACTAGACAATGAGCAGTTCTTC
CASRLDNEQFF
>.|TRBJ1-5|.|TRBV2
TGTGCCAGCAGAGCCGGGGGTTCGCAGCCCCAGCATTTT
CASRAGGSQPQHF
>.|TRBJ2-2|TRBD1|TRBV11-2
TGTGCCAGCAGCTTGGGACAGACCAAAACCGGGGAGCTGTTTTTT
CASSLGQTKTGELFF
>.|TRBJ1-4|.|TRBV12-3/TRBV12-4
TGTGCCACCACAGCCACGGCTAATGAAAAACTGTTTTTT
CATTATANEKLFF
>.|TRBJ2-2|TRBD2|TRBV4-1
TGCGCCAGCAGCCAACTCCCTTTTGGTAGCGGGGGACCGAACACCGGGGAGCTGTTTTTT
CASSQLPFGSGGPNTGELFF
>.|TRBJ1-2|.|TRBV5-1
TGCGCCAGCAGCTTGGTCGGGGGGAGTGACTATGGCTACACCTTC
CASSLVGGSDYGYTF
>once|TRBJ1-2|TRBD1|TRBV4-2
TGTGCCAGCAGCGCCGGACAGGGTGGCTATGGCTACACCTTC
CASSAGQGGYGYTF
>.|TRBJ1-1|TRBD1|TRBV5-1
TGCGCCAGCAGCGAAAACAGGGGGCGCATAGGCACTGAAGCTTTCTTT
CASSENRGRIGTEAFF
>.|TRBJ1-2|.|TRBV4-2
TGTGCCAGCAGCCAAGATGGCGGGGGTCGAGGCTATGGCTACACCTTC
CASSQDGGGRGYGYTF
>.|TRBJ1-1|.|TRBV14
TGTGCCAGCGTCAAACTACACCTCATGAACACTGAAGCTTTCTTT
CASVKLHLMNTEAFF
>once|TRBJ2-1|TRBD2|TRBV15
TGTGCCACCAGCGATCGATTAGCGGGGGGCACCTACAATGAGCAGTTCTTC
CATSDRLAGGTYNEQFF
>.|TRBJ2-3|TRBD2|TRBV7-3
TGTGCCAGCAGCAATTTGGGCGGGGGATTTGCAGATACGCAGTATTTT
CASSNLGGGFADTQYF
>.|TRBJ2-1|TRBD2|TRBV18
TGTGCCAGCTCACCGACTAGCGGGAGGTACAATGAGCAGTTCTTC
CASSPTSGRYNEQFF
>once|TRBJ2-1|TRBD1|TRBV30
TGTGCCTGGCGACAGGGCAGTTACAATGAGCAGTTCTTC
CAWRQGSYNEQFF
>once|TRBJ2-5|.|TRBV7-3
TGTGCCAGCAGCTTAGGGGGCTCGGGAAAAGAGACCCAGTACTTC
CASSLGGSGKETQYF
>.|TRBJ2-1|.|TRBV5-1
TGCGCCAGCAGCTCACCGGGACTCAATGAGCAGTTCTTC
CASSSPGLNEQFF
>.|TRBJ2-5|TRBD1|TRBV11-2
TGTGCCAGCAGCTTGGCGGACAGGAGGGAGACCCAGTACTTC
CASSLADRRETQYF
>few|TRBJ2-7|TRBD2|TRBV5-5
TGTGCCAGCATAGCTAGCGGGGCCTACGAGCAGTACTTC
CASIASGAYEQYF
>once|TRBJ1-2|.|TRBV6-5
TGTGCCAGCAGCGTGACAGCGTTCTATGGCTACACCTTC
CASSVTAFYGYTF
>.|TRBJ2-1|.|TRBV18
TGTGCCAGCTCCCACAGGGATACTGAGCAGTTCTTC
CASSHRDTEQFF
>.|TRBJ1-2|TRBD1|TRBV6-1
TGTGCCAGCAGTGAAGGGAACAGGGGCGACTATGGCTACACCTTC
CASSEGNRGDYGYTF
>few|TRBJ1-2|TRBD1|TRBV14
TGTGCCAGCAGCCAAACCTCTGGGACAGTTGTGACGCGCTACACCTTC
CASSQTSGTVVTRYTF
>.|TRBJ1-5|TRBD1|TRBV19
TGTGCCAGCCGGGACAGACTTTATAGCAATCAGCCCCAGCATTTT
CASRDRLYSNQPQHF
>.|TRBJ2-7|TRBD1|TRBV19
TGTGCCAGCTCCAAGGACAGGGGCTACGAGCAGTACTTC
CASSKDRGYEQYF
>.|TRBJ2-7|.|TRBV3-1/TRBV3-2
TGTGCCAGCAGCCAGTCCCGCGAGCAGTACTTC
CASSQSREQYF
>.|TRBJ1-2|TRBD1|TRBV24-1
TGTGCCACCAGTGATACCCGGGACAGGGGGTACTATGGCTACACCTTC
CATSDTRDRGYYGYTF
>.|TRBJ2-3|TRBD1|TRBV12-3/TRBV12-4
TGTGCCAGCAGCCGGACAGGGACAGATACGCAGTATTTT
CASSRTGTDTQYF